This passage covers 21 T cell receptor beta chains from one sample sequenced in a study of post-analysis software for immune sequencing data. Findings and limits, study-wide: Higher frequency in patients than in controls was seen for five TRBV segments, with TRBV5-6, TRBV5-1 and TRBV20-1 among them.

Antigen specificity for these receptors is unknown. Sequencing libraries made from TCR beta cDNA carried unique molecular identifiers. One entry per CDR3 protein, called by TCRdb with MiXCR from the PCR reads. The profile shows about 570,000 distinct CDR3 sequences, around a third of them singletons. The material sequenced was blood. The receptors were sampled from a girl aged 2-17 years with multiple sclerosis.

J is TRBJ1-6 and V is TRBV4-1, with TRBD1 as a possible D gene (5 bases). The germline V gene encodes CDR1 MGHRA and CDR2 YSYEKL. This CDR3 spans 19 amino acids. Between the trimmed V and J ends, which lost 1 base and 9 bases, there was a span of 25 bases. Written as DNA, the CDR3 is TGCGCCAGCAGCCAAGTAACGGGGCGGAGAATGGGTCATATTTCACCCCTCCACTTT. This gives the protein CASSQVTGRRMGHISPLHF.

Only a few counts were recorded for this clonotype. The chain recombines TRBV27 with TRBJ1-2, with a tentative D call TRBD1 (5 bases). There are 13 residues in the CDR3. The germline CDR1 and CDR2 sequences are MNHEY and SMNVEV (reference sequence). V was pared by 6 bases and J by 4 bases, with 12 bases between. CDR3 loop: CASRLGVGYGYTF. CDR3 nucleotide sequence: TGTGCCAGCAGGTTAGGGGTTGGCTATGGCTACACCTTC.

This clonotype was seen a handful of times. The chain has TRBV20-1 and TRBJ2-4, with 12 bases lining up with TRBD2. This CDR3 region has 14 residues. The germline V gene has CDR1 DFQATT and CDR2 SNEGSKA (reference sequence). J gave up 4 bases and V 5 bases, and 3 bases lay outside the gene matches. CDR3 sequence: CSAHLAGGKNIQYF. The CDR3 region has the DNA TGCAGTGCTCATCTAGCGGGGGGGAAAAACATTCAGTACTTC.

J is TRBJ2-2 and V is TRBV29-1; TRBD1 agrees at 7 bases. CDR1 SQVTM and CDR2 ANQGSEA come from the germline V gene. With 8 bases clipped from V and 5 bases from J, the junction kept 5 bases outside the gene matches. The CDR3 spans 12 residues. The DNA of the CDR3 is TGCAGCAGCATACAGGGGACCGGGGAGCTGTTTTTT. This encodes CSSIQGTGELFF.

A few counts support this clonotype. The V and J genes are TRBV7-2 and TRBJ2-3, with 11 bases fitting TRBD2. The CDR3 is made up of 16 amino acids. V lost 5 bases and J lost 4; bases outside the gene matches: 8. Germline CDR1 reads SGHTA; CDR2 reads FQGNSA. The CDR3 is CASSTIAGGLADTQYF. The DNA for the CDR3 is TGTGCCAGCAGCACAATAGCGGGGGGGCTCGCAGATACGCAGTATTTT.

This clonotype has more than one count but fewer than ten. One end of the junction fails to match germline, which may point to a read error. CDR3 in amino acids: CAGSSGMGRYNEQFF. CDR3 in DNA: TGCGCCGGCAGCTCCGGTATGGGGAGGTACAATGAGCAGTTCTTC. The chain uses TRBV5-1 and TRBJ2-1; D is perhaps TRBD2 (6 bases). This CDR3 comprises 15 residues. CDR1 is SGHRS, CDR2 YFSETQ, per germline.

This sequence joins TRBV6-1 and TRBJ1-2; D gene ambiguous. CDR1 is MNHNS and CDR2 is SASEGT in the germline V gene. V dropped 4 bases and J dropped 3 bases, with 15 bases sitting between them. This CDR3 region has 15 residues. CDR3 in amino acids: CASSGTSGNHYGYTF. DNA for the CDR3: TGTGCCAGCAGTGGTACCTCGGGTAACCACTATGGCTACACCTTC.

This clonotype was detected a few times. This chain links TRBV28 with TRBJ2-6, with 7 positions matching TRBD2. With V trimmed by 3 bases and J by 0 bases, 8 bases remained unmatched. In germline, CDR1 is MDHEN, CDR2 SYDVKM. The CDR3 totals 18 residues. The CDR3 sequence: CASSFPGGGPSGANVLTF. CDR3 nucleotide sequence: TGTGCCAGCAGTTTCCCCGGGGGAGGGCCCTCTGGGGCCAACGTCCTGACTTTC.

The chain links TRBV7-2 to TRBJ1-1; 7 bases are a match to TRBD1. The CDR3 contains 14 residues. The trim removed 4 bases at V and 4 bases at J, leaving 6 bases unmatched. CDR1 and CDR2 (germline): SGHTA, FQGNSA. The CDR3 DNA reads TGTGCCAGCAGCTACCAGCCAGGGGGCACTGAAGCTTTCTTT. This gives the protein CASSYQPGGTEAFF. Drawing the rest from reference TRBV7-2 and TRBJ1-1, the complete variable domain is GAGVSQSPSNKVTEKGKDVELRCDPISGHTALYWYRQSLGQGLEFLIYFQGNSAPDKSGLPSDRFSAERTGGSVSTLTIQRTQQEDSAVYLCASSYQPGGTEAFFGQGTRLTVV.

This chain uses TRBV29-1 with TRBJ2-2, with 7 bases that match TRBD1. Germline assignment: CDR1 SQVTM and CDR2 ANQGSEA. The CDR3 runs 14 residues. The trim removed 4 bases at V and 5 bases at J, leaving 7 bases unmatched. The DNA of the CDR3 is TGCAGCGTTGCTTTACAGGGGTGGACCGGGGAGCTGTTTTTT. It encodes CSVALQGWTGELFF.

Points on this clonotype: Since a much larger clone is just one base distant, this may be a read error. The gene calls are TRBV11-3 and TRBJ2-1; D perhaps matches TRBD1 (5 bases). V was shortened by 5 bases and J by 7 bases, with 9 bases between the two germline ends. This CDR3 spans 12 amino acids. Germline CDR1 SGHNT, CDR2 YENEEA. The CDR3 DNA follows: TGTGCCAGCAGCGGGGCAACTAATGAGCAGTTCTTC. Protein sequence: CASSGATNEQFF. Full variable domain (outside the CDR3, taken from reference TRBV11-3 and TRBJ2-1): EAGVVQSPRYKIIEKKQPVAFWCNPISGHNTLYWYLQNLGQGPELLIRYENEEAVDDSQLPKDRFSAERLKGVDSTLKIQPAELGDSAVYLCASSGATNEQFFGPGTRLTVL.

This clonotype came up once. Here the CDR3 reads CASSPRTSIPDTQYF. For the CDR3, the DNA is TGTGCCAGCAGCCCACGGACTAGTATCCCAGATACGCAGTATTTT. This chain joins TRBV11-1 and TRBJ2-3; 7 nucleotides match TRBD2. CDR3 length equals 15 residues. V was pared by 5 bases and J by 4 bases, with 9 bases of the junction left unmatched. Germline V gene data show CDR1 as SGHAT and CDR2 as FQDESV (reference sequence).

V and J are TRBV6-5 and TRBJ2-7, with TRBD1 matching 10 bases. The V segment lost 5 bases and the J segment 2 bases; nucleotides outside the gene matches: 6. The CDR3 has 15 amino acids. Germline V lookup: CDR1 MNHEY, CDR2 SVGAGI. The CDR3: CASSPLTGGTYEQYF. The CDR3 DNA is TGTGCCAGCAGTCCCCTGACAGGGGGCACCTACGAGCAGTACTTC.

The table lists this clonotype with a few counts. The V and J genes are TRBV20-1 and TRBJ1-6; D uncertain. This CDR3 has 14 residues. Trimming removed 3 bases from V and 4 bases from J, with 10 bases in between. Germline CDR1 DFQATT, CDR2 SNEGSKA (reference sequence). CDR3 coding DNA: TGCAGTGCTAGGATTCAGGATTATAATTCACCCCTCCACTTT. It translates to CSARIQDYNSPLHF.

The V and J genes are TRBV10-2 and TRBJ2-4, with TRBD1 as a possible D gene (6 bases). Germline lookup yields CDR1 WSHSY and CDR2 SAAADI. Trimming pared 4 bases from V and 3 bases from J, leaving 10 bases between. The CDR3 is 14 amino acids. CDR3 in amino acids: CASSADRNKNIQYF. CDR3 bases: TGCGCCAGCAGTGCGGACAGAAACAAAAACATTCAGTACTTC.

This clonotype was recorded a few times. The chain is built from TRBV6-5 and TRBJ2-7; D gene uncertain. With 4 bases removed from V and 3 bases from J, the gap between germline ends came to 10 bases. The CDR3 spans 13 residues. In germline, CDR1 is MNHEY, CDR2 SVGAGI. CDR3 DNA: TGTGCCAGCAGTTCCCGGGCAAACTACGAGCAGTACTTC. It codes for CASSSRANYEQYF.

The V gene is TRBV5-5, the J gene TRBJ1-2; TRBD1 agrees at 11 bases. The CDR3 extends over 14 amino acids. Losses at the gene ends were 3 bases for V and 7 bases for J; bases not matched to a gene: 5. Germline V lookup: CDR1 SGHKS, CDR2 YYEKEE (reference sequence). CDR3 coding DNA: TGTGCCAGCAGCTGGCCCGGGACAGGGGGTGGCTACACCTTC. Translated, it gives CASSWPGTGGGYTF.

This clonotype occurred a few times. The CDR3 nucleotides read TGTGCCAGCAGTACAGGGAGAGCTAGCAATCAGCCCCAGCATTTT. This encodes CASSTGRASNQPQHF. The chain uses TRBV2 and TRBJ1-5; a weak D match, TRBD1 (6 bases). The V gene lost 5 bases and the J gene lost 0 bases, with 11 bases spanning the gap. The CDR3 has 15 amino acids. Germline CDR1 reads SNHLY; CDR2 reads FYNNEI.

This chain links TRBV5-1 with TRBJ2-1; 8 bases are a match to TRBD1. The trim removed 1 base at V and 10 bases at J, leaving 10 bases unmatched. The CDR3 has 15 amino acids. Germline V gene data show CDR1 as SGHRS and CDR2 as YFSETQ. In DNA, the CDR3 is TGCGCCAGCAGCTTGCGGCGACAGGGGTTAAGGGAGCAGTTCTTC. Its protein is CASSLRRQGLREQFF.

This clonotype was counted at least ten times. The chain recombines TRBV6-2 or TRBV6-3 with TRBJ2-7, with D perhaps given as TRBD1 or TRBD2 (5 bases each). The CDR3 extends over 14 amino acids. V was shortened by 2 bases and J by 1 base, with 9 bases between the two germline ends. The germline V gene encodes CDR1 MNHEY and CDR2 SVGEGT. Written as DNA, the CDR3 is TGTGCCAGCAGTTACCTAGAGGGGTCCTACGAGCAGTACTTC. This sequence encodes CASSYLEGSYEQYF.

V and J are TRBV4-1 and TRBJ1-2; perhaps TRBD1 as D (6 bases). The germline CDR1 and CDR2 sequences are MGHRA and YSYEKL. This CDR3 region has 14 residues. V was trimmed by 7 bases and J by 1 base, leaving 13 bases between them. The CDR3 reads CASTGQGINYGYTF. The DNA of the CDR3 is TGCGCCAGCACCGGTCAGGGGATTAACTATGGCTACACCTTC.